The following is a T cell receptor (beta chain) sequence with its context. Its target is unknown. The data were obtained in a study of CD8 T cells in ankylosing spondylitis. Study findings and constraints: The study looked at matched synovial fluid samples from ankylosing spondylitis patients. Disease-linked clones were reported to be significantly enriched there. Seemingly distinctive of ankylosing spondylitis blood was a TCR beta motif formed by eight highly homologous variants. Reports of some motif variants in reactive arthritis synovial fluid and blood predate this one.

The CDR3 consists of 17 residues. V was clipped by 0 bases and J by 3 bases, with 12 bases between them. The germline CDR1 and CDR2 sequences are MNHEY and SVGAGI. Using quantitative 5'-RACE with molecular barcodes, the authors made TCR beta libraries. A single record per CDR3 protein comes from TCRdb applying MiXCR to the 5' RACE reads. The sample has almost 400,000 distinct CDR3 sequences; 20% to 25% are singletons. Sequencing was carried out using blood, either unsorted or a sorted T cell fraction (not recorded which). This clonotype was obtained from a male donor with ankylosing spondylitis. This chain links TRBV6-5 with TRBJ2-6; weak D call: TRBD1 (5 bases). CDR3 sequence: CASSYSIRGGGANVLTF. As DNA, the CDR3 is TGTGCCAGCAGTTACTCGATAAGGGGTGGTGGGGCCAACGTCCTGACTTTC.